A selection of T cell receptor beta chains follows, all from one sample in a study of blood T cell repertoires in COVID-19. Method: immunoSEQ multiplex PCR; TCRdb's copy keeps in-frame clones and lacks some. The data contain 55,000 to 75,000 clones, about 81% of them singletons. The sequenced sample was peripheral blood. All receptors derive from a human donor in a cohort sampled during active COVID-19. Both conserved end residues are trimmed from each CDR3. Size is stated for part of the rows, as once, few or many counts, or as a class when the clone is expanded.

>NA|TRBJ2-1|TRBV11-2
ASSLRDRLNYNEQF
>NA|TRBJ2-2|TRBV12-5
ASGQTSGNTGELF
>NA|TRBJ2-7|TRBV21-1
ASSFQGAYHEQY
>NA|TRBJ2-5|TRBV6-5
ASIIAGGLETQY
>NA|TRBJ2-5|TRBV12-5
ASGLALNYSGRAEEETQY
>NA|TRBJ1-1|TRBV19
ASSIDAGTEAF
>NA|TRBJ2-7|TRBV2
ASSGSGRRDEQY
>NA|TRBJ1-1|TRBV5-1
ASRDRGMNTEAF
>NA|TRBJ1-6|TRBV6-5
ASRGQGLDNSPLH
>NA|TRBJ2-3|TRBV7-6
ASSLVRTDTQY
>NA|TRBJ1-1|TRBV7-2
ASSLARGQGEAF
>once|TRBJ1-1|TRBV5-1
ASSLGQGAPEAF
>NA|TRBJ2-3|TRBV14
ASSQGDTPTDTQY
>few|TRBJ2-7|TRBV12-2
ASRLGTSGSYEQY
>once|TRBJ1-5|TRBV6-5
ASSRTGGSGTPQH
>NA|TRBJ1-5|TRBV6-2/TRBV6-3
ASSRTLDQPQH
>NA|TRBJ2-3|TRBV7-8
ASSQQGLASPDTQY
>NA|TRBJ1-4|TRBV28
ASSSPGGLSEKLF
>NA|TRBJ2-6|TRBV5-1
ASSLSSGGAGANVLT
>NA|TRBJ1-4|TRBV3-1/TRBV3-2
ASSPYRGLNEKLF